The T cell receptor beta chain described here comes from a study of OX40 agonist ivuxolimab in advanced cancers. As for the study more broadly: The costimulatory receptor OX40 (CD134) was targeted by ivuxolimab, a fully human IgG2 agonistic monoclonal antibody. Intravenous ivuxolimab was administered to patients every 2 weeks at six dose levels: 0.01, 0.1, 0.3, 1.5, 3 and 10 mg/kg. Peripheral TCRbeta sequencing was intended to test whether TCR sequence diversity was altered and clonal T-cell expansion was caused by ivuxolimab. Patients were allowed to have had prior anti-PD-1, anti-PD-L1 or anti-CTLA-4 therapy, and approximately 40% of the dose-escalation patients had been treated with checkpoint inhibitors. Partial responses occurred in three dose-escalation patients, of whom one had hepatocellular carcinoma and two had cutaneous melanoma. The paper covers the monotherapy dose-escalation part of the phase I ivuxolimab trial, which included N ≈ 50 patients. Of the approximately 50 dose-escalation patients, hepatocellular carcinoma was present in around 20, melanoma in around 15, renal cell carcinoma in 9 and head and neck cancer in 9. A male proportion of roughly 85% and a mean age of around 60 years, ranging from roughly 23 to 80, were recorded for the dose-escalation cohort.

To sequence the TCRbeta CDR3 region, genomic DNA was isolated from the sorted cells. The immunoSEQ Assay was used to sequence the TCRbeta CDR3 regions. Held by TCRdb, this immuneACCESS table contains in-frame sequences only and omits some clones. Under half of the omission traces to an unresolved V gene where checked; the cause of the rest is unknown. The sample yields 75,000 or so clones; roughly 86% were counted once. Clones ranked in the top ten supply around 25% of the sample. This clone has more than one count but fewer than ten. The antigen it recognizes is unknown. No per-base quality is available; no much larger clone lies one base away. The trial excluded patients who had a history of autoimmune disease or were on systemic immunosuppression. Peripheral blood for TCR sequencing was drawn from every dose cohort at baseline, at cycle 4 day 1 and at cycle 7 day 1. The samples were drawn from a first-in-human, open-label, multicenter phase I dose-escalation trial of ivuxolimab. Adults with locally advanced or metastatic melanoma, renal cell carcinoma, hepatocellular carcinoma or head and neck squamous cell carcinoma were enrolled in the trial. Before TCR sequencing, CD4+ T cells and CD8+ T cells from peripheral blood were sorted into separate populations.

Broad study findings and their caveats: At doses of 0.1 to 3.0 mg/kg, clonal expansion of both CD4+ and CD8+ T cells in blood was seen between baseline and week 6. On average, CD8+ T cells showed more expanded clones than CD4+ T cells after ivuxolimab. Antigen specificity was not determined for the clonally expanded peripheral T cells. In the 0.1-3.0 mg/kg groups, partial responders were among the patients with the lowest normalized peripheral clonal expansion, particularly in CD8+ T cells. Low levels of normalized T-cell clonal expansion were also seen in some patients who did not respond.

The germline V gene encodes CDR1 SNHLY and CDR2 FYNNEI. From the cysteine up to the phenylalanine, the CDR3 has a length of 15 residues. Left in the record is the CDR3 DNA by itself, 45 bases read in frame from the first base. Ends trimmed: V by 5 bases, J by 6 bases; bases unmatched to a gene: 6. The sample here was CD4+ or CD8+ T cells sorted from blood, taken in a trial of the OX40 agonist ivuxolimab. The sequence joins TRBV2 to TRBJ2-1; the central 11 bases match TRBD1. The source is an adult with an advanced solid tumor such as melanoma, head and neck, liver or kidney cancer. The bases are TGTGCCAGCAGTACTACCGGGACAGGGGGCAATGAGCAGTTCTTC. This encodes CASSTTGTGGNEQFF.